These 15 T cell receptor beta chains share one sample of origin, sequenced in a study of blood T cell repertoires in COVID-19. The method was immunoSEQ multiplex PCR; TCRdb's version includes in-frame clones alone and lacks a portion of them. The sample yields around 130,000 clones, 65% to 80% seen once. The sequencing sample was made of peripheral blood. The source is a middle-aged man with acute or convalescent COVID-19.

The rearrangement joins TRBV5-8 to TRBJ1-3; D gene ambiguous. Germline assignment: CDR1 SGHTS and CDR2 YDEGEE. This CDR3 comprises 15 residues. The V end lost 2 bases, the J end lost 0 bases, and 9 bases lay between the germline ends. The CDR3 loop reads CASSLVGSSGNTIYF. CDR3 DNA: TGTGCCAGCAGCTTAGTAGGGAGCTCTGGAAACACCATATATTTT.

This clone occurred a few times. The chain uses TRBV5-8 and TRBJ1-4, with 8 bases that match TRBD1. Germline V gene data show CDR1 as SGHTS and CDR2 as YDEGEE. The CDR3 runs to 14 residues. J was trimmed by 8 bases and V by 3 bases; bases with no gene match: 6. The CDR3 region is CASSSRTGREKLFF. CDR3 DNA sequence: TGTGCCAGCAGCTCTCGGACAGGGAGGGAAAAACTGTTTTTT.

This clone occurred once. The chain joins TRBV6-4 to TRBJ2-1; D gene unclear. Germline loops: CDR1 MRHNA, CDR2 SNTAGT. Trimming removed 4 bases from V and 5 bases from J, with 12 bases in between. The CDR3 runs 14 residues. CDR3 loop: CASSVSGEHNEQFF. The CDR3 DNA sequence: TGTGCCAGCAGTGTGTCAGGCGAACACAATGAGCAGTTCTTC.

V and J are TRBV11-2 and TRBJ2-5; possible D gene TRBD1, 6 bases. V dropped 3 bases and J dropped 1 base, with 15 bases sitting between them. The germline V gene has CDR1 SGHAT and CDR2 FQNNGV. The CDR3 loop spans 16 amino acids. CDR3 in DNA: TGTGCCAGCAGCTTGAGGTGGCAGGGGACCCAAGAGACCCAGTACTTC. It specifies CASSLRWQGTQETQYF.

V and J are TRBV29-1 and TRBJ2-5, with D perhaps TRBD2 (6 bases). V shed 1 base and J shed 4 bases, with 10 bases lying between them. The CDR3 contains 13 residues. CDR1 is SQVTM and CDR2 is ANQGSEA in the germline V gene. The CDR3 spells CSVEGAGRETQYF. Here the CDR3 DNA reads TGCAGCGTTGAAGGGGCGGGGAGAGAGACCCAGTACTTC.

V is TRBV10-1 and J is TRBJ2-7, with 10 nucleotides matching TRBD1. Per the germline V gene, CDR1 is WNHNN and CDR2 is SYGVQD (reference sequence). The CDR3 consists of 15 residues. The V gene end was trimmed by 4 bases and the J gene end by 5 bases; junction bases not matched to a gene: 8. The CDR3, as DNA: TGCGCCAGCAGTGGGGGGACAGGGGATTTCCACGAGCAGTACTTC. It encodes CASSGGTGDFHEQYF.

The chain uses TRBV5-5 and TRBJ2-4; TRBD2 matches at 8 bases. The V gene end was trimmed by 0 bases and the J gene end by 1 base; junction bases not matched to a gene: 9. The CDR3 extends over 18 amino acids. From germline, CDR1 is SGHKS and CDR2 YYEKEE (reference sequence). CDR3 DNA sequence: TGTGCCAGCAGCTTGGTAGGGGCGGGAGGAGAGGCCAAAAACATTCAGTACTTC. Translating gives CASSLVGAGGEAKNIQYF.

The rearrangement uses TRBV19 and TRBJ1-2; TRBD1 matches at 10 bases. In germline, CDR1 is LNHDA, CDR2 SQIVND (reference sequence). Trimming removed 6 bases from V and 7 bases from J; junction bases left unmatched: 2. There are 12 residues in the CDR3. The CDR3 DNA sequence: TGTGCCAGTAGGCGACAGGGGGCTGGCTACACCTTC. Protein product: CASRRQGAGYTF.

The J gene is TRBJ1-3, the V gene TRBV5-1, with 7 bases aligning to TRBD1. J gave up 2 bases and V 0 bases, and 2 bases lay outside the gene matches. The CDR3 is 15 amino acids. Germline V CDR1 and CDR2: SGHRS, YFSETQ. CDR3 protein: CASSLEGQTGNTIYF. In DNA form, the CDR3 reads TGCGCCAGCAGCTTGGAGGGACAGACTGGAAACACCATATATTTT.

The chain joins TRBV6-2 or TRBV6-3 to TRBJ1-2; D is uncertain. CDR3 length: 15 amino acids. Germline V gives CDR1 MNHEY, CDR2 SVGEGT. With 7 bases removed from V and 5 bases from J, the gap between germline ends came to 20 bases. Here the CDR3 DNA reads TGTGCCAGCATCCCCCGGAACAGTCACTCGTATGGCTACACCTTC. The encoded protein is CASIPRNSHSYGYTF.

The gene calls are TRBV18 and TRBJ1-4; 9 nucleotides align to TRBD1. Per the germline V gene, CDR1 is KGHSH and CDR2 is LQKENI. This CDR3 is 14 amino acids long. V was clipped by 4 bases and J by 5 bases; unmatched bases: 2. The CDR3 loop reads CASSQGQGNEKLFF. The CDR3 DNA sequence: TGTGCCAGCTCACAAGGACAGGGGAATGAAAAACTGTTTTTT.

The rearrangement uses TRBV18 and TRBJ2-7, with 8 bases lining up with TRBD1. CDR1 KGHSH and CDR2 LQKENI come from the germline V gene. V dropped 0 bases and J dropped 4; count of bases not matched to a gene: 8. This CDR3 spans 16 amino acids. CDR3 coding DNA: TGTGCCAGCTCACCACCGGACAGGGTCGGGGTTTACGAGCAGTACTTC. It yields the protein CASSPPDRVGVYEQYF.

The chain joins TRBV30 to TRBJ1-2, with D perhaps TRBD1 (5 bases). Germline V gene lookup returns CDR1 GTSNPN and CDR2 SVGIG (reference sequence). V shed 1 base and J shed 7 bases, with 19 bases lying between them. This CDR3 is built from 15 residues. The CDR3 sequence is CAWSAFRVGPSGYTF. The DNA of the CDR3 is TGTGCCTGGAGTGCGTTCAGGGTGGGTCCCTCTGGCTACACCTTC. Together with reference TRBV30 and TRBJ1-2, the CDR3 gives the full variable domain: SQTIHQWPATLVQPVGSPLSLECTVEGTSNPNLYWYRQAAGRGLQLLFYSVGIGQISSEVPQNLSASRPQDRQFILSSKKLLLSDSGFYLCAWSAFRVGPSGYTFGSGTRLTVV.

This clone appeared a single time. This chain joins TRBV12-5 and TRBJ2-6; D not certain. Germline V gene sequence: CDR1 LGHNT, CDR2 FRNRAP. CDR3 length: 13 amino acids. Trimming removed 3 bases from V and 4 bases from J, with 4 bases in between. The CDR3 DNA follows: TGTGCTAGTGGTTTTTCAGGGGCCAACGTCCTGACTTTC. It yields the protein CASGFSGANVLTF.

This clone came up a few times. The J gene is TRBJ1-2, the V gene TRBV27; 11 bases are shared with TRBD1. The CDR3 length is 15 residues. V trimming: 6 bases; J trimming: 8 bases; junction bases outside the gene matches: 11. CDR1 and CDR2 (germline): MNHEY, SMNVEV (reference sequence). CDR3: CASSPGQGGVGGYTF. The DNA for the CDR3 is TGTGCCAGCAGCCCGGGACAGGGGGGAGTCGGGGGCTACACCTTC.